What follows describes a single T cell receptor (beta chain). This clonotype was seen just once. The antigen it recognizes is unknown. Base qualities are not recorded, but no much larger clone differs from it by a single base. For this chain, trimming is 2 bases at the V end and 11 bases at the J end, and the number of junction bases without a gene match is 9. The germline V gene provides CDR1 KGHSH and CDR2 LQKENI. Including cysteine and phenylalanine, the CDR3 has 14 amino acids. CDR3 DNA is the only sequence kept; it has 42 bases, read in frame from the first base. Libraries were built with 5' RACE. Sequenced on an Illumina HiSeq 2500. A second PCR of about 6 to 11 cycles was run with a J-beta primer mix and a sample-barcoded 5' primer. A template-switch 5' adaptor carrying 12 random nucleotides introduced a unique molecular identifier onto each TCR beta cDNA molecule. Each sample yielded at least 3 million CDR3-containing paired-end reads. All of the RNA was converted into first-strand cDNA using the Mint cDNA synthesis kit, with a TRBC-specific oligonucleotide serving as the primer. Following uracil-DNA glycosylase treatment, all cDNA underwent a first 18-cycle PCR with the universal primers M1SS and BC2_uni_R. In the source study's methods: For normalization, 1 million high-quality reads were randomly selected from each sample, with every read carrying a distinct molecular identifier. Instead of being binned into consensus sequences, reads that shared molecular identifiers were thrown out. MiTCR, with a Q25 quality threshold and the strictest error-elimination algorithm, was used for CDR3 identification, clonotype clustering and error correction. A nonparametric unseen species model with Euler transformation was used to estimate lower-bound total TCR beta diversity. TCRdb trimmed the raw reads at Q25, called clones with MiXCR and kept productive beta chains. Entries that share a CDR3 protein sequence are merged under the most common genes and DNA. The V and J calls and clone size come from TCRdb's table, not from the authors' own analysis. The sample table lists over 1,500,000 distinct CDR3 sequences, roughly 50% of them with a count of one. The ten largest clones capture less than 2.5% of the sample.

This specimen comes from a study of blood T cells in healthy people across ages (dated by TCRdb to 2013 to 2016). With regard to the full study: Template switching captured roughly one uniquely barcoded TCR beta cDNA molecule per two T cells in model experiments. To track age-related changes in TCR beta repertoire diversity, the study relied on deep sequencing normalized with unique cDNA molecular identifiers. Four age groups were formed from the donors: young (average 16 years), middle-aged (just under 40), aged (62) and long-lived (about 80). To avoid experimental bias, donors of different ages were randomly spread across the sequencing lanes. Two additional independent replicas of 1 million unique cDNA reads from the same blood draw were analyzed for two donors (one aged 18 to 30 and one aged 80 or older).

Broader findings and caveats from the paper: Observed TCR beta diversity per million T cells fell roughly linearly with age, and a significant reduction was already apparent by age roughly 40. Bulk unsorted PBMC profiling prevented conclusive comparison of naive and antigen-experienced compartments. Compared with the aged group, more naive CD4+ T cells, fewer expanded clones and increased TCR diversity were shown by the long-lived group, suggesting age selection. The CMV infection status of donors was not known, potentially confounding age-related changes in expanded clonotypes. The percentage of naive T cells measured by flow cytometry correlated strongly with observed TCR beta diversity. Estimates of total diversity based on one million sequenced T cells were considered lower bounds and underestimates.

The donors were roughly 38 Caucasian individuals from Russia, aged roughly 6 to 90 years, who were systemically healthy. Each donor gave ten milliliters of peripheral blood, drawn into EDTA-treated Vacutainer tubes. Ficoll-Paque density-gradient centrifugation was used to isolate PBMCs, with at least 6 million obtained per sample. Trizol reagent was used to extract total RNA from the PBMCs, yielding at least 5.5 micrograms per sample. Naive CD45RAhigh/CD27high T cell percentages were measured by flow cytometry on a PBMC aliquot from every donor. This receptor was identified in a woman aged 40 to 49 in good health. The sequencing sample was made of blood. This chain is built from TRBV18 and TRBJ2-5, with 9 bases matching TRBD2. The bases are TGTGCCAGCTCACCAGCCGTTAGCGGGGGAGAGCAGTACTTC. It is translated as CASSPAVSGGEQYF.